This entry lists 2 T cell receptor beta chains sequenced from one sample in a study of shared clonotypes between healthy human individuals. TCRdb's copy holds only in-frame clones and misses some; the assay was immunoSEQ multiplex PCR. Found here are more than 1 million clones, 75% to 80% of them singletons; the top ten hold roughly 0.56%. Material for sequencing was memory CD4+ T cells from PBMCs. Subset in this sample: CD45RA-negative fraction. The receptor set was obtained from a man aged 18 to 29 in good health. Some clones in this sample may be carry-over from other donors' samples.

The V call is TRBV6-1, the J call TRBJ2-3; 7 bases fit TRBD1. CDR1 and CDR2 (germline): MNHNS, SASEGT. The CDR3 runs to 15 residues. V shed 4 bases and J 1 base; nucleotides not matched to a gene: 5. In nucleotides, the CDR3 is TGTGCCAGCAGTGCAAACCAGGGGGGCACAGATACGCAGTATTTT. It codes for CASSANQGGTDTQYF.

This chain links TRBV7-9 with TRBJ2-7; 7 bases fit TRBD1. V was clipped by 6 bases and J by 4 bases; unmatched bases: 6. Germline CDR1 and CDR2: SEHNR and FQNEAQ (reference sequence). CDR3 length equals 13 residues. CDR3 protein: CASSQDREYEQYF. In DNA form, the CDR3 reads TGTGCCAGCAGTCAAGACAGGGAATACGAGCAGTACTTC.